There are a few counts of the clone carrying this TCR beta chain. A much larger clone differs by one base, so this may be a read error. This sample is part of a study of shared clonotypes between healthy human individuals. TCRdb's table, derived via immunoSEQ multiplex PCR, lists solely in-frame clones and lacks some. The table records about 680,000 clones, 72% of them present only once. Input material: memory CD4+ T cells sorted from blood. As to subset: CD45RA-negative fraction. The clonotype was recovered from a woman aged 25 to 39 in good health.

CDR3 sequence: CASSKQRDSYEQYF. In nucleotides, the CDR3 is TGTGCCAGCAGCAAACAGCGGGACTCCTACGAGCAGTACTTC. The chain couples TRBV7-2 to TRBJ2-7; the match to TRBD2 covers 7 bases. In germline, CDR1 is SGHTA, CDR2 FQGNSA. V dropped 5 bases and J dropped 0; count of bases not matched to a gene: 4. The CDR3 runs to 14 residues.